This T cell receptor (beta chain) originates from a study of CD8+CD57+ T cells in acquired aplastic anemia. Findings and limits, study-wide: Both patients and controls carried the same twenty-nine CD8+ CDR3 sequences.

TCR beta VDJ combinations and CDR3 sequences were profiled from genomic DNA. MiXCR was run by TCRdb on the reads, yielding one entry per CDR3 protein. Counted here are roughly 250,000 distinct CDR3 sequences, around 82% occurring once; the ten biggest clones make up approximately 42%. Termini included, the CDR3 measures 13 amino acids. The V gene's germline CDR1 is SGHVS and CDR2 FQNEAQ. For this clonotype: Its specificity is not known. No conserved phenylalanine or tryptophan is present at the end of the CDR3, so a read error is the likely explanation. The DNA is omitted, as the CDR3 cannot be located on it reliably, and the CDR3 follows TCRdb's listing.

Previously, flow cytometry had revealed CD8+CD57+ cell expansion in the patients chosen for sequencing. Among the patients, none had received any therapy at the time of blood sampling. This rearrangement joins TRBV7-8 to TRBJ2-3; the table's D call, TRBD1, has no DNA check behind it. The sequencing sample was made of sorted CD4+, CD8+, or CD8+CD57+ T cells (not recorded which) from PBMCs. The origin of this receptor is a human donor with aplastic anemia. CDR3 amino acids: CASGEGGTDTKYY.